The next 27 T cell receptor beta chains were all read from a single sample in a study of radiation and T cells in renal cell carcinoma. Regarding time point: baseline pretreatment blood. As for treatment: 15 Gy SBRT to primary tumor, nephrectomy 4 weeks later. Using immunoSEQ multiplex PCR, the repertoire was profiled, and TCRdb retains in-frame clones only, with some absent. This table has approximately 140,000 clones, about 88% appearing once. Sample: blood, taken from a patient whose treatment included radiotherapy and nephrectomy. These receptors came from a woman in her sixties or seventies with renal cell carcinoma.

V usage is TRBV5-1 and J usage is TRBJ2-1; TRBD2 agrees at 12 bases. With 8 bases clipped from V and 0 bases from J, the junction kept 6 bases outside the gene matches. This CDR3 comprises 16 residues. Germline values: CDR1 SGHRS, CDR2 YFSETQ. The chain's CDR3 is CASSLAGGLSYNEQFF. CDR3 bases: TGCGCCAGTTCACTAGCGGGGGGACTCTCCTACAATGAGCAGTTCTTC.

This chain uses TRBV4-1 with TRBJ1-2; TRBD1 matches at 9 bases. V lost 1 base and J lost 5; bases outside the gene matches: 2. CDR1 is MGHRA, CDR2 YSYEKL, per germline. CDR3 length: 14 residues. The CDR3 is CASSQGQGEYGYTF. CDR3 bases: TGCGCCAGCAGCCAAGGACAGGGGGAGTATGGCTACACCTTC.

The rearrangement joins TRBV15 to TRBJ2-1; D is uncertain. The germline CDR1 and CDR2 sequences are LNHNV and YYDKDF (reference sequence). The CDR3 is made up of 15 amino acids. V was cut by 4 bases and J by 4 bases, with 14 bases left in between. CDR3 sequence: CATSTTLMGYNEQFF. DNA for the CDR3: TGTGCCACCAGCACTACGTTGATGGGGTACAATGAGCAGTTCTTC.

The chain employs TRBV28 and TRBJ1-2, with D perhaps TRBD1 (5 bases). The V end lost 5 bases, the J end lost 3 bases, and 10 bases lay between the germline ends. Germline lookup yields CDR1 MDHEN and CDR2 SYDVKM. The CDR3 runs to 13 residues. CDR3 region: CASSLGADYGYTF. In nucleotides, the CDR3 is TGTGCCAGCAGTCTCGGGGCGGACTATGGCTACACCTTC.

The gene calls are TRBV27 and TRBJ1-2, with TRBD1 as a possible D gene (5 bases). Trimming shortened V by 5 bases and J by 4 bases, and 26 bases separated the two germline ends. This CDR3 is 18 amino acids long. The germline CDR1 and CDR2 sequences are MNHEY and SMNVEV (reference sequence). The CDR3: CASSGSRQGKTYTYGYTF. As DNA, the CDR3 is TGTGCCAGCAGTGGGTCTAGGCAGGGTAAAACATACACCTATGGCTACACCTTC.

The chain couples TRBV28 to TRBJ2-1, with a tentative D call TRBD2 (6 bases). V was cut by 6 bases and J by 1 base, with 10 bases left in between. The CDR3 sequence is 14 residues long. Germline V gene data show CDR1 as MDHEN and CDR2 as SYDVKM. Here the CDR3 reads CASRHRGSYNEQFF. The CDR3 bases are TGTGCCAGCAGGCACCGGGGGTCCTACAATGAGCAGTTCTTC.

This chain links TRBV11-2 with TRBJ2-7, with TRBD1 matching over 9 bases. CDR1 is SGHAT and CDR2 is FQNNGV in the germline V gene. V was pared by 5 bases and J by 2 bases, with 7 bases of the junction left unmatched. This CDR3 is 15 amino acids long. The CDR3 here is CASSDGTGSAYEQYF. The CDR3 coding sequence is TGTGCCAGCAGCGACGGGACAGGGAGCGCCTACGAGCAGTACTTC.

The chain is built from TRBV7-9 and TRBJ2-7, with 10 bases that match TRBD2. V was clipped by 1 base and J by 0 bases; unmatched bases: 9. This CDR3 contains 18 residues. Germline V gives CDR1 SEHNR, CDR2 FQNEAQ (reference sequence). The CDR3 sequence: CASSLGGLAGASSYEQYF. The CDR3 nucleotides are TGTGCCAGCAGCTTAGGTGGCCTAGCGGGGGCCTCCTCCTACGAGCAGTACTTC.

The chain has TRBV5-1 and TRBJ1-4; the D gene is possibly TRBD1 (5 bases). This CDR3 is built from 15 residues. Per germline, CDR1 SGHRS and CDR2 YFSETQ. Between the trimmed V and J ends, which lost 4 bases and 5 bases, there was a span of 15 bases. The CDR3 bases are TGCGCCAGCAGCCGGGGCATTAACAGGAATGAAAAACTGTTTTTT. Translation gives CASSRGINRNEKLFF.

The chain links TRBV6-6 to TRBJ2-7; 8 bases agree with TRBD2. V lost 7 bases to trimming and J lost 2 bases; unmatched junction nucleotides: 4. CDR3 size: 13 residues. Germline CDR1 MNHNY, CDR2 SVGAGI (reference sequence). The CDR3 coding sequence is TGTGCCAGCACCAACGGGGGGGCCTACGAGCAGTACTTC. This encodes CASTNGGAYEQYF.

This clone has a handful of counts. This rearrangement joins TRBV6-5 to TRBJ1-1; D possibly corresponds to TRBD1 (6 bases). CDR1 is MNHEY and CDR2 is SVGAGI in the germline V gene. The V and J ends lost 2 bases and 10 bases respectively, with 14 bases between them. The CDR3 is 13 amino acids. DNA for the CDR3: TGTGCCAGCAGTTACAGTCAGGGGTGGGGAGCTTTCTTT. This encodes CASSYSQGWGAFF.

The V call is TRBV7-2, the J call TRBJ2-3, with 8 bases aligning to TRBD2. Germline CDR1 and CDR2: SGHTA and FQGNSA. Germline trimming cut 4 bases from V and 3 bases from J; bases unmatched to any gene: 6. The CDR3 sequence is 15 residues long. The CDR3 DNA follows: TGTGCCAGCAGCTCCCCGGAGCGGGGGACAGATACGCAGTATTTT. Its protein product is CASSSPERGTDTQYF.

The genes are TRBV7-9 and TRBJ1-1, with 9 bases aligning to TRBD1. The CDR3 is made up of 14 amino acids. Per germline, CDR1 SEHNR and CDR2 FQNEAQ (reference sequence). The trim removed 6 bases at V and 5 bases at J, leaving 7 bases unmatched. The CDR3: CASSRTGERTEAFF. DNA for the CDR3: TGTGCCAGCAGTCGGACAGGGGAACGGACTGAAGCTTTCTTT. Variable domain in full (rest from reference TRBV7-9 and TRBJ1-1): DTGVSQNPRHKITKRGQNVTFRCDPISEHNRLYWYRQTLGQGPEFLTYFQNEAQLEKSRLLSDRFSAERPKGSFSTLEIQRTEQGDSAMYLCASSRTGERTEAFFGQGTRLTVV.

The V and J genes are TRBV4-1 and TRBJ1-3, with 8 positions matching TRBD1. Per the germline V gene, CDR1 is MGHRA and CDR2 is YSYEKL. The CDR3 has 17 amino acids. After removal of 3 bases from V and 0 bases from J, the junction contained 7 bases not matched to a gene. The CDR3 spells CASSHPTGASSGNTIYF. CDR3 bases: TGCGCCAGCAGCCACCCGACAGGGGCCTCCTCTGGAAACACCATATATTTT.

The CDR3 DNA reads TGTGCCAGTAGTCTCATTGCGGGACTAGCGAGAGAGACCCAGTACTTC. Its protein product is CASSLIAGLARETQYF. The chain has TRBV19 and TRBJ2-5, with TRBD2 matching over 10 bases. The CDR3 has 16 residues. V gave up 5 bases and J gave up 4 bases; unmatched junction bases: 10. Germline CDR1 reads LNHDA; CDR2 reads SQIVND (reference sequence).

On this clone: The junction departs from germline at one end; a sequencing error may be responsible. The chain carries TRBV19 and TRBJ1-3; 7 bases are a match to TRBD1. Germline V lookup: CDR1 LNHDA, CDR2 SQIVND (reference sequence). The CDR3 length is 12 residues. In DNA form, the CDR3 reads TGTGCCAGTACTAGCTCTATCGGGACAGCTGATTTT. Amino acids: CASTSSIGTADF.

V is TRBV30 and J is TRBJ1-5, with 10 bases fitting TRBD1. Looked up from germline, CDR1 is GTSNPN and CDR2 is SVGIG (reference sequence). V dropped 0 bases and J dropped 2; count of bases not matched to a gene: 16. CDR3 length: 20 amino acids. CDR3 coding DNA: TGTGCCTGGAGTGTACGTAGGAACGGGACAGGGGATTTTGGCAATCAGCCCCAGCATTTT. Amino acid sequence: CAWSVRRNGTGDFGNQPQHF.

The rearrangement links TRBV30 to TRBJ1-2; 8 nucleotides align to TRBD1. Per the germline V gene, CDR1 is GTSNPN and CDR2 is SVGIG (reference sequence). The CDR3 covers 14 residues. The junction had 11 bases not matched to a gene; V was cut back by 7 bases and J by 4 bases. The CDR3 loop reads CASLRQGLGYGYTF. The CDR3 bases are TGTGCCTCCCTCCGACAGGGGCTTGGCTATGGCTACACCTTC.

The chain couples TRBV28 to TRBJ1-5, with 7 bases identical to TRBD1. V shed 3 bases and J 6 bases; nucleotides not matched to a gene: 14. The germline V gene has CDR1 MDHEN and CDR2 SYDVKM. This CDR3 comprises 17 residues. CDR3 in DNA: TGTGCCAGCAGTTTGAGGGGGGTGACAGGGTCGGGTCAGCCCCAGCATTTT. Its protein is CASSLRGVTGSGQPQHF.

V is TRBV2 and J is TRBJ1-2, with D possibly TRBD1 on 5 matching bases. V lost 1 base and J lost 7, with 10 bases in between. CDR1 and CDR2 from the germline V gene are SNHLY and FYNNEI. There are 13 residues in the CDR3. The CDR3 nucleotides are TGTGCCAGCAGTGAAGGGGATAGGGGTGGCTACACCTTC. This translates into CASSEGDRGGYTF.

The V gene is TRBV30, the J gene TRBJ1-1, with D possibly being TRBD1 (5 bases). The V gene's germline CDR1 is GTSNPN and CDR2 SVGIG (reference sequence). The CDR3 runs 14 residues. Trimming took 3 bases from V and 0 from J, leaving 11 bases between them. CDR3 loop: CAWRAGTLNTEAFF. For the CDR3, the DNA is TGTGCCTGGAGGGCAGGGACGCTGAACACTGAAGCTTTCTTT. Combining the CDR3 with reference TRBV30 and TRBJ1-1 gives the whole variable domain SQTIHQWPATLVQPVGSPLSLECTVEGTSNPNLYWYRQAAGRGLQLLFYSVGIGQISSEVPQNLSASRPQDRQFILSSKKLLLSDSGFYLCAWRAGTLNTEAFFGQGTRLTVV.

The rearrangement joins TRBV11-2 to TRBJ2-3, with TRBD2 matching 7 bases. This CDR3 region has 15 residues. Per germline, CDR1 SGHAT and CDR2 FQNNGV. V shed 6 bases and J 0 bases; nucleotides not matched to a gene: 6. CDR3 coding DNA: TGTGCCAGCAGGCCTAGCGGCAGAAGCACAGATACGCAGTATTTT. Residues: CASRPSGRSTDTQYF. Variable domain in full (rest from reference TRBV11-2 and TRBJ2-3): EAGVAQSPRYKIIEKRQSVAFWCNPISGHATLYWYQQILGQGPKLLIQFQNNGVVDDSQLPKDRFSAERLKGVDSTLKIQPAKLEDSAVYLCASRPSGRSTDTQYFGPGTRLTVL.

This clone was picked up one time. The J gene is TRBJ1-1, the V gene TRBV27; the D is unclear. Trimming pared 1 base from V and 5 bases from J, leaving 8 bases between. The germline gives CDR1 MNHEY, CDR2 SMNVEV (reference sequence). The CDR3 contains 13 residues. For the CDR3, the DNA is TGTGCCAGCAGTTTATTGGGGAGGACTGAAGCTTTCTTT. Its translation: CASSLLGRTEAFF.

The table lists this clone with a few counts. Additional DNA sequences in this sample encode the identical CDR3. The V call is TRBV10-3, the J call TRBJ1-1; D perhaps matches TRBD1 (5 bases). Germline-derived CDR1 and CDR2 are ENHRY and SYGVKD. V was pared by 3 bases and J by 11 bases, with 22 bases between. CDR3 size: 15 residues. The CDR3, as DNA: TGTGCCATCAGTGATAGGGGCAGACCTATTTCGGCTGCTTTCTTT. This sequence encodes CAISDRGRPISAAFF.

The CDR3 DNA reads TGTGCTAGTGGTTTGGGAGAGGGACAGGGGGGATTCAGCAATCAGCCCCAGCATTTT. It translates to CASGLGEGQGGFSNQPQHF. The rearrangement links TRBV12-5 to TRBJ1-5; 11 nucleotides agree with TRBD1. Unmatched junction bases numbered 9, after V lost 1 base and J lost 1 base. Germline assignment: CDR1 LGHNT and CDR2 FRNRAP. This CDR3 spans 19 amino acids.

This chain's CDR3 is CASGAGGNQPQHF. The CDR3 DNA reads as TGTGCCAGCGGAGCAGGGGGCAATCAGCCCCAGCATTTT. The rearrangement links TRBV28 to TRBJ1-5; possible D gene TRBD1, 6 bases. The length of the CDR3 is 13 residues. The V and J ends lost 8 bases and 2 bases respectively, with 10 bases between them. Germline V gene lookup returns CDR1 MDHEN and CDR2 SYDVKM.

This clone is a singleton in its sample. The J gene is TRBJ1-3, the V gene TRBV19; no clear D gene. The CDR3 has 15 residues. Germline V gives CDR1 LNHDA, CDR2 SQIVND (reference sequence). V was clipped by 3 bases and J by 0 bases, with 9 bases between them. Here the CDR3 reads CASSMLPSSGNTIYF. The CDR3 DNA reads TGTGCCAGTAGTATGTTACCAAGCTCTGGAAACACCATATATTTT.